The 4 T cell receptor beta chains in this list originate from one sample, sequenced in a study of cytomegalovirus exposure and HLA in healthy donors. The PCR ran on 60 Vbeta and 13 Jbeta primers. Produced via immunoSEQ multiplex PCR; TCRdb's table is partial and in-frame only. The sample has 180,000 or so clones, around 80% seen once; the top ten hold 1.4% to 1.5%. The sample taken for sequencing was PBMCs. The receptor set was obtained from a man aged 18 to 35 in good health and CMV-seronegative.

This clone was counted once. The CDR3 bases are TGCGCCAGCAGCCAACCCGGACAGGGGAGATCTGGAAACACCATATATTTT. Its translation: CASSQPGQGRSGNTIYF. V usage is TRBV4-1 and J usage is TRBJ1-3, with 9 nucleotides matching TRBD1. In germline, CDR1 is MGHRA, CDR2 YSYEKL. The CDR3 runs to 17 residues. J was trimmed by 1 base and V by 2 bases; bases with no gene match: 6.

This chain links TRBV4-3 with TRBJ2-1; 8 nucleotides agree with TRBD1. CDR3 length: 16 residues. V shed 0 bases and J 8 bases; nucleotides not matched to a gene: 9. The germline V gene has CDR1 LGHNA and CDR2 YSLEER. CDR3 residues: CASSQDSGQGADEQFF. The CDR3 DNA is TGCGCCAGCAGCCAAGATTCAGGGCAGGGGGCCGATGAGCAGTTCTTC.

The chain has TRBV9 and TRBJ2-7; 7 bases agree with TRBD1. CDR1 SGDLS and CDR2 YYNGEE come from the germline V gene. After removal of 2 bases from V and 3 bases from J, the junction contained 5 bases not matched to a gene. This CDR3 region has 14 residues. CDR3 protein: CASSVSTGFYEQYF. Written as DNA, the CDR3 is TGTGCCAGCAGCGTCTCGACAGGGTTCTACGAGCAGTACTTC.

V and J are TRBV2 and TRBJ2-5; D not resolved. The germline CDR1 and CDR2 sequences are SNHLY and FYNNEI. The V gene lost 6 bases and the J gene lost 1 base, with 18 bases spanning the gap. This CDR3 is 16 amino acids long. CDR3 bases: TGTGCCAGCAGCGGAGCAGCTTCCCAAATCCAAGAGACCCAGTACTTC. Translation gives CASSGAASQIQETQYF.